Only one count was recorded for the clone carrying this T cell receptor beta chain. The entry originates in a study of blood T cell repertoires in COVID-19. The method was immunoSEQ multiplex PCR; TCRdb's version includes in-frame clones alone and lacks a portion of them. Among some 120,000 clones listed, approximately 87% were seen once. CDR3 length: 15 amino acids. V gave up 2 bases and J gave up 3 bases; unmatched junction bases: 4. Germline CDR1 reads SGHTS; CDR2 reads YDEGEE. The chain carries TRBV5-8 and TRBJ2-5, with TRBD2 matching 10 bases. The clonotype was recovered from a man aged 30 to 45 with acute or convalescent COVID-19. Input material: peripheral blood. Written as DNA, the CDR3 is TGTGCCAGCAGCTTCGGACTAGCGGTAGAAGAGACCCAGTACTTC. Its protein product is CASSFGLAVEETQYF.